This T cell receptor (beta chain) stems from a study of TIL therapy for anti-PD-1-resistant metastatic lung cancer. Time point: pre-treatment sample, taken before nivolumab and TIL therapy. V lost 4 bases, J lost 4 bases, and 14 bases lay in between. The CDR3 sequence is 14 residues long. The V gene's germline CDR1 is SGHNT and CDR2 YYREEE (reference sequence). The immunoSEQ assay was v3. Here immunoSEQ multiplex PCR was the method, and the copy in TCRdb shows in-frame clones only, minus some. The table shows 30,000 or so clones, with 74% occurring only once. The rearrangement uses TRBV5-4 and TRBJ2-5; tentatively, D is TRBD2 (7 bases). The sample here was blood, taken at baseline. The TCR comes from a woman between 30 and 79 years old with non-small cell lung cancer. The CDR3 protein is CASSDMGGGETQYF. CDR3 in DNA: TGTGCCAGCAGCGACATGGGAGGGGGAGAGACCCAGTACTTC.